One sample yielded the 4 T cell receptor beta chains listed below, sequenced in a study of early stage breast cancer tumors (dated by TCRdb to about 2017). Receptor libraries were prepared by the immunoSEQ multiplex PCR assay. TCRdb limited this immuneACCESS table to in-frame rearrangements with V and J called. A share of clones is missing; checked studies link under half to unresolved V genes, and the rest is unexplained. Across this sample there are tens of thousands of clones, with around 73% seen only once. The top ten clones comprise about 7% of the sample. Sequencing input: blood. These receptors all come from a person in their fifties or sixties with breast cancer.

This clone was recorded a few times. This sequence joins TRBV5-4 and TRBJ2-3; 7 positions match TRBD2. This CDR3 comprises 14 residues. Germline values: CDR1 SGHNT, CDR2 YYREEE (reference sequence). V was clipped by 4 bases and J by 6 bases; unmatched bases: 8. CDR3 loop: CASSLAGVFDTQYF. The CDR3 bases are TGTGCCAGCAGCCTGGCGGGAGTATTCGATACGCAGTATTTT.

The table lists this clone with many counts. CDR3 coding DNA: TGTGCCAGCAGCGCATCCGGGACAGGGAACTACGAGCAGTACTTC. Protein sequence: CASSASGTGNYEQYF. J is TRBJ2-7 and V is TRBV11-3; 9 bases fit TRBD1. After removal of 5 bases from V and 3 bases from J, the junction contained 8 bases not matched to a gene. Germline CDR1 reads SGHNT; CDR2 reads YENEEA. The CDR3 has 15 residues.

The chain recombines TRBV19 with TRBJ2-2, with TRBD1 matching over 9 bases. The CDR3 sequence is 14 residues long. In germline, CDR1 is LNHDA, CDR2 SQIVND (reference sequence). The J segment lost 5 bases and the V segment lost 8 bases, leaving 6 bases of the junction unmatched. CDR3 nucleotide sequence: TGTGCCAGTGCAAACAGGGGGCTGACCGGGGAGCTGTTTTTT. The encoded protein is CASANRGLTGELFF.

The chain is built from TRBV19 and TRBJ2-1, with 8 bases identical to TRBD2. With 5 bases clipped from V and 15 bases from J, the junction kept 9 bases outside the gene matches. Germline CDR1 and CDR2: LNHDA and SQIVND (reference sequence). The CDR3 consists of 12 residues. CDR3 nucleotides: TGTGCCAGTAGTTTGCGGGAGGAGCGTATGTTCTTC. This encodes CASSLREERMFF. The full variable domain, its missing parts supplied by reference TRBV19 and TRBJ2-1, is DGGITQSPKYLFRKEGQNVTLSCEQNLNHDAMYWYRQDPGQGLRLIYYSQIVNDFQKGDIAEGYSVSREKKESFPLTVTSAQKNPTAFYLCASSLREERMFFGPGTRLTVL.